The clone carrying this T cell receptor (beta chain) came up a few times. The source of the sample is a study of neoadjuvant anti-PD-1 for oral cavity cancer. With 4 bases removed from V and 5 bases from J, the gap between germline ends came to 19 bases. Germline V gene lookup returns CDR1 SGHRS and CDR2 YFSETQ. This CDR3 has 15 amino acids. Using immunoSEQ multiplex PCR, the repertoire was profiled, and TCRdb retains in-frame clones only, with some absent. The table includes more than 9,000 clones, about 65% detected once. Stated time point: after neoadjuvant nivolumab, at surgical resection. No culture or expansion preceded analysis of these blood cells.

The TCR sequence derives from a person between 35 and 79 years old with oral cavity squamous cell carcinoma. The starting material was PBMCs, obtained after nivolumab (anti-PD-1) treatment. The chain uses TRBV5-1 and TRBJ2-7, with TRBD2 as a possible D gene (5 bases). CDR3 coding DNA: TGCGCCAGCAGCCGTGGGGTCAGCCTCGGGGACGAGCAGTACTTC. Translation gives CASSRGVSLGDEQYF.